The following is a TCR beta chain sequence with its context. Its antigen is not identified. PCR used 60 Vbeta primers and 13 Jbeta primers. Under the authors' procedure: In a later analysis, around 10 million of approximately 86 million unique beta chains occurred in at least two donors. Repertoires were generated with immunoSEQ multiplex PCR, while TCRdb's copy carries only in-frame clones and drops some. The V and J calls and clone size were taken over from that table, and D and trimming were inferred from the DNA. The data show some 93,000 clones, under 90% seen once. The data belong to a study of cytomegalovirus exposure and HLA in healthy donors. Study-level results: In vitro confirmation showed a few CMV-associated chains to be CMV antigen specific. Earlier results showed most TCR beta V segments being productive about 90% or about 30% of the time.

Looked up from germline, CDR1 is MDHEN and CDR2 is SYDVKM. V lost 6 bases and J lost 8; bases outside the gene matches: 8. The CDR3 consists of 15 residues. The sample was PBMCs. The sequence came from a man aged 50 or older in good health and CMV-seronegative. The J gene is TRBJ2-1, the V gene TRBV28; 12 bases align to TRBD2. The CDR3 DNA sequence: TGTGCCAGCAGGTGGACTAGCGGGATCTCAGATGAGCAGTTCTTC. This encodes CASRWTSGISDEQFF.